This passage covers 11 T cell receptor beta chains from one sample sequenced in a study of blood T cell repertoires in COVID-19 (dated by TCRdb to the early 2020s). The library was produced with the immunoSEQ multiplex PCR assay. TCRdb limited this immuneACCESS table to in-frame rearrangements with V and J called. A share of clones is missing; checked studies link under half to unresolved V genes, and the rest is unexplained. Across this sample there are around 100,000 clones, with 90% seen only once. The ten top clones hold 4% to 6% of the sample. The source material was peripheral blood. Receptors were obtained from a middle-aged man with acute or convalescent COVID-19.

The rearrangement uses TRBV15 and TRBJ2-1; D may be TRBD2 (6 bases). Germline CDR1 reads LNHNV; CDR2 reads YYDKDF (reference sequence). CDR3 length: 15 amino acids. Trimming cost V 3 bases and J 5 bases, with 14 bases left between them. In nucleotides, the CDR3 is TGTGCCACCAGCAGTCAAGGACTAAAAGACAATGAGCAGTTCTTC. It is translated as CATSSQGLKDNEQFF.

The chain joins TRBV19 to TRBJ2-7, with 8 bases matching TRBD2. V lost 7 bases to trimming and J lost 2 bases; unmatched junction nucleotides: 7. The germline CDR1 and CDR2 sequences are LNHDA and SQIVND (reference sequence). This CDR3 spans 14 amino acids. The chain's CDR3 is CASNRAGAPYEQYF. CDR3 in DNA: TGTGCCAGTAATAGAGCGGGAGCGCCCTACGAGCAGTACTTC.

This rearrangement joins TRBV15 to TRBJ2-7; D may be TRBD2 (5 bases). The CDR3 is made up of 15 amino acids. Trimming cost V 8 bases and J 0 bases, with 17 bases left between them. Per germline, CDR1 LNHNV and CDR2 YYDKDF (reference sequence). The CDR3: CATRGTGSSSYEQYF. Here the CDR3 DNA reads TGTGCCACCCGGGGTACGGGGTCCAGCTCCTACGAGCAGTACTTC.

The gene calls are TRBV19 and TRBJ1-2, with D perhaps TRBD1 (6 bases). Trimming removed 2 bases at V and 5 bases at J, with 15 bases between. Germline V CDR1 and CDR2: LNHDA, SQIVND (reference sequence). The CDR3 runs to 15 residues. The CDR3 coding sequence is TGTGCCAGTAGTATAAAGCTAGGACAGATTTATGGCTACACCTTC. This gives the protein CASSIKLGQIYGYTF.

The chain joins TRBV14 to TRBJ1-5; D is unclear. CDR1 is SGHDN and CDR2 is FVKESK in the germline V gene. V was pared by 0 bases and J by 3 bases, with 3 bases between. This CDR3 comprises 13 residues. CDR3 residues: CASSQDINQPQHF. The CDR3 DNA reads as TGTGCCAGCAGCCAAGACATCAATCAGCCCCAGCATTTT.

The V gene is TRBV30, the J gene TRBJ2-7; TRBD2 matches at 13 bases. Trimming at V came to 0 bases and at J to 4 bases, leaving 9 bases not matched to a gene. Germline CDR1 is GTSNPN and CDR2 is SVGIG (reference sequence). The CDR3 is made up of 17 amino acids. CDR3 residues: CAWSVFRTSGGRYEQYF. The DNA of the CDR3 is TGTGCCTGGAGTGTTTTCCGGACTAGCGGGGGAAGGTACGAGCAGTACTTC.

The chain couples TRBV5-1 to TRBJ2-5; TRBD2 matches 7 bases. There are 14 residues in the CDR3. Trimming took 4 bases from V and 4 from J; bases not matched to a gene: 7. Per the germline V gene, CDR1 is SGHRS and CDR2 is YFSETQ. The CDR3 protein is CASSPEGRGETQYF. CDR3 coding DNA: TGCGCCAGCAGCCCGGAGGGGAGGGGAGAGACCCAGTACTTC.

Here the CDR3 reads CASSLGETFYEQYF. The CDR3 bases are TGCGCCAGCAGCTTGGGCGAGACATTCTACGAGCAGTACTTC. The chain employs TRBV5-1 and TRBJ2-7; unclear D gene. The CDR3 contains 14 residues. CDR1 is SGHRS, CDR2 YFSETQ, per germline. Trimming left V 0 bases short and J 3 bases short, with 10 bases between.

V gene TRBV18 combines with J gene TRBJ2-1, with a weak D call TRBD2 (6 bases). This CDR3 has 16 amino acids. V lost 5 bases and J lost 0, with 14 bases in between. Germline values: CDR1 KGHSH, CDR2 LQKENI. CDR3 sequence (DNA): TGTGCCAGCTCATTGTGGGCTAGCGCCTCCTACAATGAGCAGTTCTTC. Translated: CASSLWASASYNEQFF.

The rearrangement uses TRBV3-1 (or the pseudogene TRBV3-2) and TRBJ2-1; 11 bases are a match to TRBD2. The V segment lost 4 bases and the J segment 4 bases; nucleotides outside the gene matches: 3. CDR3 length: 15 residues. Germline CDR1 LGHDT, CDR2 YNNKEL (reference sequence). The CDR3 sequence is CASSPGLAVYNEQFF. Written as DNA, the CDR3 is TGTGCCAGCAGCCCGGGACTAGCGGTATACAATGAGCAGTTCTTC.

This rearrangement joins TRBV6-5 to TRBJ2-7; maybe TRBD1 (5 bases). Germline CDR1 and CDR2: MNHEY and SVGAGI. V was pared by 5 bases and J by 0 bases, with 14 bases between. The CDR3 contains 15 residues. Here the CDR3 reads CASSQGLATSYEQYF. Written as DNA, the CDR3 is TGTGCCAGCAGTCAGGGTCTGGCCACCTCCTACGAGCAGTACTTC.